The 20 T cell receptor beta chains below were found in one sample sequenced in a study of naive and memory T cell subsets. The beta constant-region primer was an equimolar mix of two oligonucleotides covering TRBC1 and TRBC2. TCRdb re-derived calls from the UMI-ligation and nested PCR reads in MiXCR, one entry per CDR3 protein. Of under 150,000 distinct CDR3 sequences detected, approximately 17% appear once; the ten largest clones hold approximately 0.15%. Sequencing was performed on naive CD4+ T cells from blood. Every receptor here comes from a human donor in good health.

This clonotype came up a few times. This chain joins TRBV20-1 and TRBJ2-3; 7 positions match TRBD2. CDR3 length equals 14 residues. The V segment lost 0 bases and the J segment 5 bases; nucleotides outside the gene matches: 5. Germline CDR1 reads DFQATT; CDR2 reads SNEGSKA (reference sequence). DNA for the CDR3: TGCAGTGCTAGAGATCCGGGAGGCGGAGATACGCAGTATTTT. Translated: CSARDPGGGDTQYF.

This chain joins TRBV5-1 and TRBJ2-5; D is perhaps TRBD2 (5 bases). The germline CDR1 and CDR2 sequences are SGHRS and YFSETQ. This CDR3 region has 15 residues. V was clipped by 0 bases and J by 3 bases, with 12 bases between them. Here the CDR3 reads CASSLGAGVKETQYF. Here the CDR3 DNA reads TGCGCCAGCAGCTTGGGGGCCGGGGTCAAAGAGACCCAGTACTTC.

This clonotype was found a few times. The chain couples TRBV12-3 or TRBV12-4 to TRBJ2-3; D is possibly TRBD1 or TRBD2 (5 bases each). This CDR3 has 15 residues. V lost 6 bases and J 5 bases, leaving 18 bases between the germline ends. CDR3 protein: CASRAGTIGGDTQYF. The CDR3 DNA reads TGTGCCAGCAGGGCCGGGACCATAGGAGGAGATACGCAGTATTTT.

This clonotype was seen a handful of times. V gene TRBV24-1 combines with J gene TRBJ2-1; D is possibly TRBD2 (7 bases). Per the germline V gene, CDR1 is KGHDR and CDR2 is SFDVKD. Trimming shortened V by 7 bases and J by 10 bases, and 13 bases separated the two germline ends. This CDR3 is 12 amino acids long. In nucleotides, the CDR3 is TGTGCCACCAGGAACAGGGAGGGGGAGCAGTTCTTC. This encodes CATRNREGEQFF.

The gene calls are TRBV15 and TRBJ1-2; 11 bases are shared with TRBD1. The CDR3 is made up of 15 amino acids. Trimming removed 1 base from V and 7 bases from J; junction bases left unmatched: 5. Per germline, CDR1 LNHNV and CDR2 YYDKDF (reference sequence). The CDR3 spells CATSRVGQGVGGYTF. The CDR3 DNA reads TGTGCCACCAGCAGAGTGGGACAGGGGGTTGGTGGCTACACCTTC.

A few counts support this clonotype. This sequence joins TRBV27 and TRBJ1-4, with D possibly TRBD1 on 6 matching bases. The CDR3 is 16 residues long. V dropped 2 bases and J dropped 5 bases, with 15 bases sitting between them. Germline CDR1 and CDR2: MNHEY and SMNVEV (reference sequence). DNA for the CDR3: TGTGCCAGCAGTTTACGGCTGGGGCAGGGGAATGAAAAACTGTTTTTT. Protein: CASSLRLGQGNEKLFF.

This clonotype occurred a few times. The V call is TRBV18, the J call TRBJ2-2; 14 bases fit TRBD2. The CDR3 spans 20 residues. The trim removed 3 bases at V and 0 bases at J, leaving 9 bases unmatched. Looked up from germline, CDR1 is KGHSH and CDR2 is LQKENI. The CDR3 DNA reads TGTGCCAGCTCACCCTTACCGGGACTAGCGGGAGCCGCGAACACCGGGGAGCTGTTTTTT. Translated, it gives CASSPLPGLAGAANTGELFF.

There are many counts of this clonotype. This CDR3 reads CSAFSREETQYF. Written as DNA, the CDR3 is TGCAGTGCTTTTAGTCGGGAAGAGACCCAGTACTTC. The chain employs TRBV20-1 and TRBJ2-5; D gene unclear. Germline CDR1 reads DFQATT; CDR2 reads SNEGSKA (reference sequence). V lost 5 bases to trimming and J lost 3 bases, with 10 bases between them. The CDR3 runs 12 residues.

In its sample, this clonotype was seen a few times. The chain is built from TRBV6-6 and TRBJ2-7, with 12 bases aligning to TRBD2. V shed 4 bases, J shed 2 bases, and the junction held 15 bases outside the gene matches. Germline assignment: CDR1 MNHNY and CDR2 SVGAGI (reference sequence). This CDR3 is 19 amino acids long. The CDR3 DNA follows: TGTGCCAGCAGTTCCCCGACTAGCGGGAGTACGCCCATTCCCTACGAGCAGTACTTC. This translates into CASSSPTSGSTPIPYEQYF.

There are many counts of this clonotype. The CDR3 loop reads CASSFGQFQETQYF. The CDR3 DNA is TGCGCCAGCAGCTTCGGACAGTTCCAAGAGACCCAGTACTTC. The V call is TRBV5-1, the J call TRBJ2-5, with a tentative D call TRBD1 (6 bases). This CDR3 contains 14 residues. Trimming removed 2 bases from V and 1 base from J, with 9 bases in between. Looked up from germline, CDR1 is SGHRS and CDR2 is YFSETQ.

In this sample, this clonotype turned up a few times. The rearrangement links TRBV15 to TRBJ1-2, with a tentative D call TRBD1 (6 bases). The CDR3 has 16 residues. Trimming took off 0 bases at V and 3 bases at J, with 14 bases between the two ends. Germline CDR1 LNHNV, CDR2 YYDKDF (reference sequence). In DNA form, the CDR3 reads TGTGCCACCAGCAGAGATGTCCGGGGGGCAGACTATGGCTACACCTTC. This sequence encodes CATSRDVRGADYGYTF. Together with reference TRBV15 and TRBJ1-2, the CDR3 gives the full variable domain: DAMVIQNPRYQVTQFGKPVTLSCSQTLNHNVMYWYQQKSSQAPKLLFHYYDKDFNNEADTPDNFQSRRPNTSFCFLDIRSPGLGDTAMYLCATSRDVRGADYGYTFGSGTRLTVV.

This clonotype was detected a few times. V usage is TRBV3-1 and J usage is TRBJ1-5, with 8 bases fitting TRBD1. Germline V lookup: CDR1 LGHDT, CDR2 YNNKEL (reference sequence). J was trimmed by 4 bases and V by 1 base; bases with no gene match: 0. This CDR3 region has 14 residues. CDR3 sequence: CASSQGTGNQPQHF. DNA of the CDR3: TGTGCCAGCAGCCAAGGGACAGGGAATCAGCCCCAGCATTTT.

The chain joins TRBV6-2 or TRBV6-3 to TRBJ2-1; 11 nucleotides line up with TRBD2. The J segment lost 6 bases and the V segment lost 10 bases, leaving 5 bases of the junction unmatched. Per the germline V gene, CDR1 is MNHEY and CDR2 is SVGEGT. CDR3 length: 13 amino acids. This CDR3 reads CATRLAGSNEQFF. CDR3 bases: TGTGCCACCCGACTAGCGGGGTCCAATGAGCAGTTCTTC.

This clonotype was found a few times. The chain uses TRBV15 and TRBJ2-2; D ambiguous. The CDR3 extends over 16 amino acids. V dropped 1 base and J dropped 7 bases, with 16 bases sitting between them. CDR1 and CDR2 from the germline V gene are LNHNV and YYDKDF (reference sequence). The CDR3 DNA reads TGTGCCACCAGCAGAGGTCGGCCCGGGCTGGTCGGGGAGCTGTTTTTT. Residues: CATSRGRPGLVGELFF.

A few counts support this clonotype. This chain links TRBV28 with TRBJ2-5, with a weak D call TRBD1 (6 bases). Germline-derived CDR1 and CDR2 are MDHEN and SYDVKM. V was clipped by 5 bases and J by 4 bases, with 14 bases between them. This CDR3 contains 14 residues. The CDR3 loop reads CASSPPGGPETQYF. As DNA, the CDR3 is TGTGCCAGCAGTCCCCCTGGGGGCCCAGAGACCCAGTACTTC.

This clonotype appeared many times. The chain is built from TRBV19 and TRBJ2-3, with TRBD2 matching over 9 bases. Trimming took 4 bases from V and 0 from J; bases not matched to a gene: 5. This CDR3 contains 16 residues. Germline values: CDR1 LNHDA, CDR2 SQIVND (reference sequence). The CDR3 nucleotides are TGTGCCAGTAGTAGGGCTAGCGGGATAAGCACAGATACGCAGTATTTT. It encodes CASSRASGISTDTQYF.

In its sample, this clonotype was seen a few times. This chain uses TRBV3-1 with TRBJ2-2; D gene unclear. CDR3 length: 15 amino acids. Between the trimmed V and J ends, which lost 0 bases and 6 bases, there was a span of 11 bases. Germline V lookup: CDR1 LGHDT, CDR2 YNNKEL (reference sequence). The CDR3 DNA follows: TGTGCCAGCAGCCAAGACTGGCAAACGGCCGGGGAGCTGTTTTTT. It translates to CASSQDWQTAGELFF.

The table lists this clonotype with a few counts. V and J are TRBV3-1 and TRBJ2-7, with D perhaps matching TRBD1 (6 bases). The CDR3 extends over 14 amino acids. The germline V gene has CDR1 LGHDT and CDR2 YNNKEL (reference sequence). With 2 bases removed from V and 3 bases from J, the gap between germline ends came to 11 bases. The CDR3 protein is CASSQTGSYYEQYF. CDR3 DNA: TGTGCCAGCAGCCAAACAGGGAGCTACTACGAGCAGTACTTC.

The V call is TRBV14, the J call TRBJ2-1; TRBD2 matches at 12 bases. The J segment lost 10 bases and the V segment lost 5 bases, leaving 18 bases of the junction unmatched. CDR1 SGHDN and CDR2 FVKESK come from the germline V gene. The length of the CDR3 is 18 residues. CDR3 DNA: TGTGCCAGCAGCGCCCGGGACAGCCCGACTAGCGGGAGAGACGAGCAGTTCTTC. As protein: CASSARDSPTSGRDEQFF.

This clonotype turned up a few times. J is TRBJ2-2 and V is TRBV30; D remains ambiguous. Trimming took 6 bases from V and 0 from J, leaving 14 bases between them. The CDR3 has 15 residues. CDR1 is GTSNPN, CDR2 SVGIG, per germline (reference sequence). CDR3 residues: CACLNVGPNTGELFF. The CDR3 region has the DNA TGTGCCTGTTTGAATGTCGGCCCGAACACCGGGGAGCTGTTTTTT.